This is a list of T cell receptor beta chains from one sample in a study of blood T cells in healthy people across ages. TCRdb re-derived calls from the 5' RACE reads in MiXCR, one entry per CDR3 protein. The sample lists 1.5 million to 2 million distinct CDR3 sequences, roughly 50% occurring once. The sequenced material came from blood. Receptors originate from a woman in her forties in good health. CDR3s include the opening cysteine and the closing phenylalanine or tryptophan. D genes are given only for firm matches. Clone sizes are given selectively: once, few, many, or a class where the clone is expanded.

V	size	J	D	CDR3	DNA
TRBV20-1	few	TRBJ2-5	TRBD2	CSTGRLAGGETQYF	TGCAGTACTGGGAGACTAGCGGGGGGGGAGACCCAGTACTTC
TRBV6-1	-	TRBJ2-5	-	CASKSSRGFQETQYF	TGTGCCAGCAAGTCTTCCCGCGGGTTTCAGGAGACCCAGTACTTC
TRBV20-1	-	TRBJ1-1	-	CSARGNPVRPRMNTEAFF	TGCAGTGCTAGAGGAAACCCCGTCAGGCCCCGAATGAACACTGAAGCTTTCTTT
TRBV7-8	once	TRBJ2-7	TRBD2	CASTLTSGGPNEQYF	TGTGCCAGCACCCTAACTAGCGGGGGTCCTAACGAGCAGTACTTC
TRBV7-2	few	TRBJ2-5	TRBD2	CAISNILAGIETQYF	TGTGCCATCTCTAATATACTAGCGGGGATCGAGACCCAGTACTTC
TRBV20-1	once	TRBJ2-1	TRBD2	CSVMPGGAADNEQFF	TGCAGTGTAATGCCCGGGGGGGCCGCAGACAATGAGCAGTTCTTC
TRBV28	-	TRBJ1-4	-	CASRFDRRNEKLFF	TGTGCCAGCAGATTCGACAGGAGGAATGAAAAACTGTTTTTT
TRBV7-2	-	TRBJ2-5	TRBD2	CANRLAGGGGTQYF	TGTGCCAACCGACTAGCGGGGGGTGGGGGGACCCAGTACTTC
TRBV15	-	TRBJ1-2	-	CATSPSRGRYRGYTF	TGTGCCACCAGCCCTTCACGGGGCAGGTACCGCGGCTACACCTTC
TRBV6-1	-	TRBJ1-1	-	CASSDGGYTEAFF	TGCGCCAGCAGTGACGGGGGATACACTGAAGCTTTCTTT
TRBV28	-	TRBJ2-4	TRBD2	CASSLWSSGGAQNIRYF	TGTGCCAGCAGTTTATGGTCTAGCGGGGGGGCGCAAAACATTCGGTACTTC
TRBV7-7	-	TRBJ2-1	-	CASSLVEEGGEQFF	TGTGCCAGCAGCTTAGTGGAAGAGGGTGGTGAGCAGTTCTTC
TRBV7-2	-	TRBJ1-5	-	CASSLGGRHGNQPQHF	TGTGCCAGCAGCTTAGGGGGGCGGCATGGCAATCAGCCCCAGCATTTT
TRBV29-1	-	TRBJ2-5	-	CSVEIVQETQYF	TGCAGCGTTGAAATCGTTCAAGAGACCCAGTACTTC
TRBV12-3/TRBV12-4	-	TRBJ1-2	-	CASSLKTNYGHTF	TGTGCCAGCAGTTTGAAAACTAACTATGGCCACACCTTC
TRBV29-1	-	TRBJ2-5	TRBD2	CSVAPAGGGNGQYF	TGCAGCGTTGCACCAGCGGGGGGAGGCAATGGGCAGTACTTC
TRBV20-1	-	TRBJ2-5	TRBD1	CSARDRETGIRETQYF	TGCAGTGCTAGAGATCGCGAGACAGGGATCAGGGAGACCCAGTACTTC
TRBV6-6	-	TRBJ2-1	TRBD1	CASSQNTGTGNNEQFF	TGTGCCAGCAGTCAAAATACCGGGACAGGGAACAATGAGCAGTTCTTC
TRBV7-8	-	TRBJ2-5	TRBD2	CASSFLTSGGVRGETQYF	TGTGCCAGCAGCTTCTTGACTAGCGGGGGGGTTAGAGGGGAGACCCAGTACTTC
TRBV28	-	TRBJ1-6	TRBD1	CASRTEQGAVSPLHF	TGTGCCAGCAGAACCGAGCAGGGGGCTGTTTCACCCCTCCACTTT
TRBV19	-	TRBJ1-1	TRBD1	CASTLPGQGATEAFF	TGTGCCAGTACCTTGCCCGGACAGGGGGCGACTGAAGCTTTCTTT
TRBV7-2	-	TRBJ2-3	TRBD1	CASSLGDRITDTQYF	TGTGCCAGCAGCTTAGGGGACAGAATAACAGATACGCAGTATTTT
TRBV4-3	-	TRBJ2-1	-	CASGQDRRNEQFF	TGCGCCAGCGGCCAAGACCGGCGCAATGAGCAGTTCTTC
TRBV27	-	TRBJ2-1	-	CASSLQRGEQFF	TGTGCCAGCAGTTTGCAGAGGGGTGAGCAGTTCTTC
TRBV20-1	few	TRBJ2-1	TRBD2	CSASGGTSGGAYNEQFF	TGCAGTGCGTCCGGGGGGACTAGCGGGGGGGCCTACAATGAGCAGTTCTTC
TRBV15	few	TRBJ2-7	-	CATSRDLVHEQYF	TGTGCCACCAGCAGAGATCTGGTCCACGAGCAGTACTTC
TRBV20-1	-	TRBJ1-4	-	CSARIGPGEKLFF	TGCAGTGCTAGAATCGGCCCTGGAGAAAAACTGTTTTTT
TRBV29-1	few	TRBJ2-7	-	CSVARAYEQYF	TGCAGCGTCGCCAGAGCCTACGAGCAGTACTTC
TRBV4-2	-	TRBJ2-7	-	CASSQASTGGIAYEQYF	TGTGCCAGCAGCCAAGCAAGCACCGGAGGTATAGCCTACGAGCAGTACTTC
TRBV12-3/TRBV12-4	few	TRBJ2-5	-	CASSLGPLGTQYF	TGTGCCAGCAGTTTGGGACCTCTTGGGACCCAGTACTTC
TRBV2	-	TRBJ2-5	TRBD2	CASKTGTSQETQYF	TGTGCCAGCAAAACCGGGACTAGCCAAGAGACCCAGTACTTC
TRBV7-2	few	TRBJ2-3	-	CASTSVRTHTDTQYF	TGTGCCAGCACCTCCGTCCGGACACACACAGATACGCAGTATTTT
TRBV2	-	TRBJ1-4	-	CASIWGATNEKLFF	TGTGCCAGCATATGGGGCGCAACGAATGAAAAACTGTTTTTT
TRBV6-2/TRBV6-3	-	TRBJ1-5	-	CASRKDGGGGQPQHF	TGTGCCAGCAGAAAAGATGGAGGAGGGGGTCAGCCCCAGCATTTT
TRBV5-1	-	TRBJ1-1	-	CASSSWTAMNTEAFF	TGCGCCAGCAGTTCTTGGACAGCGATGAACACTGAAGCTTTCTTT
TRBV20-1	-	TRBJ2-3	TRBD2	CSASGRGETDTQYF	TGCAGTGCTAGCGGGCGGGGGGAGACAGATACGCAGTATTTT
TRBV4-1	few	TRBJ2-7	-	CASSLDGAGPEQYF	TGCGCCAGCAGCCTCGACGGGGCAGGACCCGAGCAGTACTTC
TRBV29-1	-	TRBJ2-7	TRBD2	CSALGGTSSYEQYF	TGCAGCGCCCTCGGGGGGACCAGCTCCTACGAGCAGTACTTC
TRBV6-6	-	TRBJ2-5	TRBD1	CASSQDRGARETQYF	TGTGCCAGCAGCCAGGACAGGGGGGCGAGAGAGACCCAGTACTTC
TRBV29-1	-	TRBJ1-2	-	CSVVYPVRTPSAANYGYTF	TGCAGCGTTGTTTACCCAGTAAGGACCCCCTCGGCAGCTAACTATGGCTACACCTTC
TRBV11-2	few	TRBJ2-5	TRBD2	CASSQLNGGKETQYF	TGTGCCAGCAGCCAACTAAACGGGGGGAAAGAGACCCAGTACTTC
TRBV28	-	TRBJ2-3	TRBD2	CASWERGGDTDTQYF	TGTGCCAGTTGGGAGCGGGGGGGCGACACAGATACGCAGTATTTT
TRBV15	few	TRBJ1-4	TRBD1	CATSSQDRGHEKLFF	TGTGCCACCAGCAGCCAGGACAGGGGGCATGAAAAACTGTTTTTT
TRBV9	-	TRBJ2-3	-	CASSVGGVRGYTDTQYF	TGTGCCAGCAGCGTAGGGGGGGTTAGAGGCTACACAGATACGCAGTATTTT
TRBV5-1	few	TRBJ2-3	-	CASSLNTQGTDTQYF	TGCGCCAGCAGCTTGAACACTCAGGGCACAGATACGCAGTATTTT
TRBV12-3/TRBV12-4	-	TRBJ2-1	TRBD1	CASRGRDRGSYNEQFF	TGTGCCAGCAGGGGAAGGGACAGGGGGTCCTACAATGAGCAGTTCTTC
TRBV28	-	TRBJ2-3	TRBD2	CASAASGGFTDTQYF	TGTGCCAGTGCGGCTAGCGGGGGGTTCACAGATACGCAGTATTTT
TRBV9	few	TRBJ2-3	TRBD1	CASSAWDSLVNTQYF	TGTGCCAGCAGCGCTTGGGACAGCCTGGTAAATACGCAGTATTTT
TRBV9	once	TRBJ2-3	TRBD1	CASSVGDRDRATDTQYF	TGTGCCAGCAGCGTAGGGGACCGGGACAGGGCAACAGATACGCAGTATTTT
TRBV10-3	few	TRBJ2-3	-	CAISEGSADTQYF	TGTGCCATCAGTGAAGGTAGCGCAGATACGCAGTATTTT
TRBV28	once	TRBJ1-6	-	CASSSSMAGDNSPLHF	TGTGCCAGCAGTTCCTCGATGGCGGGGGATAATTCACCCCTCCACTTT
TRBV27	-	TRBJ2-1	-	CASSSQLSSYNEQFF	TGTGCCAGCAGTTCTCAGCTGAGCTCCTACAATGAGCAGTTCTTC
TRBV12-3/TRBV12-4	-	TRBJ2-2	TRBD2	CASSLEGLENTGELFF	TGTGCCAGCAGTTTGGAGGGACTAGAGAACACCGGGGAGCTGTTTTTT
TRBV12-3/TRBV12-4	-	TRBJ2-1	-	CASRRTGSPEQFF	TGTGCCAGCAGACGAACAGGGTCCCCTGAGCAGTTCTTC
TRBV28	once	TRBJ2-7	-	CASSPTGRPNYEQYF	TGTGCCAGCAGTCCTACCGGACGGCCAAACTACGAGCAGTACTTC
TRBV10-3	-	TRBJ1-2	-	CAIRADSVYGYTF	TGTGCCATCAGGGCCGACAGTGTCTATGGCTACACCTTC
TRBV12-5	-	TRBJ1-2	-	CASGPDAWDGYTF	TGTGCTAGTGGTCCCGACGCGTGGGATGGCTACACCTTC
TRBV4-2	-	TRBJ2-2	-	CASSQDRTDTGELFF	TGTGCCAGCAGCCAAGATAGGACGGACACCGGGGAGCTGTTTTTT
TRBV29-1	-	TRBJ1-6	-	CSVARNDNSPLHF	TGCAGCGTTGCCCGAAACGACAATTCACCCCTCCACTTT